These 30 T cell receptor beta chains were sequenced from one sample in a study of early T cells in non-severe SARS-CoV-2 infection. TCRdb reanalysed the 5' RACE reads using MiXCR and keeps one entry per CDR3 protein. The sample lists around 37,000 distinct CDR3 sequences, about 8.2% seen once, with about 13% in the top ten. Sequences were obtained from whole blood. The receptors stem from an adult who was a healthcare worker with PCR-confirmed SARS-CoV-2 infection or an uninfected control (not recorded which).

The sample holds many counts of this clonotype. This chain uses TRBV5-4 with TRBJ2-3, with D maybe TRBD1 (7 bases). Germline loops: CDR1 SGHNT, CDR2 YYREEE (reference sequence). Trimming shortened V by 6 bases and J by 1 base, and 15 bases separated the two germline ends. The CDR3 extends over 15 amino acids. In DNA, the CDR3 is TGTGCCAGCACCCTAGGAGGGGGCGGCACAGATACGCAGTATTTT. The encoded protein is CASTLGGGGTDTQYF.

This clonotype was counted many times. The rearrangement uses TRBV5-1 and TRBJ2-5, with TRBD1 as a possible D gene (7 bases). This CDR3 region has 16 residues. Looked up from germline, CDR1 is SGHRS and CDR2 is YFSETQ. Trimming removed 4 bases from V and 2 bases from J, with 18 bases in between. CDR3 in amino acids: CASSVSSGGRQETQYF. CDR3 DNA: TGCGCCAGCAGCGTCTCCTCAGGGGGGAGACAAGAGACCCAGTACTTC.

At least ten counts were recorded for this clonotype. The V call is TRBV30, the J call TRBJ2-7; D is undetermined. Per the germline V gene, CDR1 is GTSNPN and CDR2 is SVGIG (reference sequence). V was pared by 2 bases and J by 2 bases, with 16 bases between. The CDR3 spans 15 residues. CDR3 protein: CAWSHTWGSPYEQYF. The CDR3 DNA sequence: TGTGCCTGGAGTCACACGTGGGGATCCCCCTACGAGCAGTACTTC.

The chain links TRBV6-5 to TRBJ1-1; no definite D call. Germline V gene lookup returns CDR1 MNHEY and CDR2 SVGAGI. V gave up 0 bases and J gave up 4 bases, with 9 bases separating them. This CDR3 comprises 14 residues. This CDR3 reads CASSYSEFGTEAFF. The CDR3 nucleotides read TGTGCCAGCAGTTACTCGGAGTTTGGCACTGAAGCTTTCTTT.

This clonotype came up many times. The DNA for the CDR3 is TGCGCCAGCAGCTTGTCTTCAGGTTACCAGCCCCAGCATTTT. Amino acid sequence: CASSLSSGYQPQHF. The chain combines TRBV5-1 with TRBJ1-5; D call uncertain. Trimming removed 1 base at V and 7 bases at J, with 12 bases between. Germline CDR1 is SGHRS and CDR2 is YFSETQ. CDR3 length equals 14 residues.

This clonotype was seen ten or more times. This chain uses TRBV7-8 with TRBJ1-3; 8 bases are shared with TRBD1. Germline V gene data show CDR1 as SGHVS and CDR2 as FQNEAQ. The junction had 21 bases not matched to a gene; V was cut back by 5 bases and J by 0 bases. CDR3 length equals 21 residues. The CDR3 here is CASSVRRDRTIDGPSGNTIYF. The CDR3 DNA reads as TGTGCCAGCAGCGTAAGAAGGGACAGGACAATAGACGGACCCTCTGGAAACACCATATATTTT. Variable domain in full (rest from reference TRBV7-8 and TRBJ1-3): GAGVSQSPRYKVAKRGQDVALRCDPISGHVSLFWYQQALGQGPEFLTYFQNEAQLDKSGLPSDRFFAERPEGSVSTLKIQRTQQEDSAVYLCASSVRRDRTIDGPSGNTIYFGEGSWLTVV.

In this sample, this clonotype turned up a few times. CDR3 region: CASSYRDRGSPLHF. For the CDR3, the DNA is TGTGCCAGCAGCTACCGGGACAGGGGTTCACCCCTCCACTTT. The chain employs TRBV5-6 and TRBJ1-6; TRBD1 aligns across 10 bases. The V gene end was trimmed by 3 bases and the J gene end by 9 bases; junction bases not matched to a gene: 3. The CDR3 contains 14 residues. Germline values: CDR1 SGHDT, CDR2 YYEEEE.

This clonotype was detected only a few times. This chain links TRBV20-1 with TRBJ2-3, with D perhaps being TRBD1 or TRBD2 (5 bases each). The CDR3 sequence is 12 residues long. The V end lost 1 base, the J end lost 9 bases, and 11 bases lay between the germline ends. Germline V gene sequence: CDR1 DFQATT, CDR2 SNEGSKA (reference sequence). DNA for the CDR3: TGCAGTGCTAGAGGGCGTGAGGGGACGCAGTATTTT. Residues: CSARGREGTQYF.

This chain joins TRBV9 and TRBJ1-1, with D possibly being TRBD1 (6 bases). The V and J ends lost 1 base and 6 bases respectively, with 16 bases between them. The CDR3 length is 15 residues. The V gene's germline CDR1 is SGDLS and CDR2 YYNGEE. The CDR3 protein is CASSVLGGAGAEAFF. As DNA, the CDR3 is TGTGCCAGCAGCGTATTGGGGGGCGCCGGAGCTGAAGCTTTCTTT.

This clonotype appeared a few times. The chain joins TRBV4-3 to TRBJ1-2, with a weak D call TRBD1 (6 bases). This CDR3 has 15 amino acids. With 0 bases removed from V and 4 bases from J, the gap between germline ends came to 12 bases. Germline V lookup: CDR1 LGHNA, CDR2 YSLEER. CDR3 DNA: TGCGCCAGCAGCCAAGAGGGGGCCACCTTCTATGGCTACACCTTC. This gives the protein CASSQEGATFYGYTF.

The chain combines TRBV20-1 with TRBJ1-2, with D perhaps TRBD1 (5 bases). Germline CDR1 DFQATT, CDR2 SNEGSKA (reference sequence). Trimming took 6 bases from V and 6 from J, leaving 17 bases between them. This CDR3 comprises 13 residues. CDR3 sequence reads: CSALRQGMDGYTF. As DNA, the CDR3 is TGCAGTGCCCTCCGGCAGGGTATGGATGGCTACACCTTC.

This clonotype has a handful of counts. V is TRBV3-1 and J is TRBJ1-1; 9 bases align to TRBD1. The V segment lost 2 bases and the J segment 4 bases; nucleotides outside the gene matches: 5. Germline values: CDR1 LGHDT, CDR2 YNNKEL (reference sequence). The CDR3 loop spans 15 amino acids. This CDR3 reads CASSQPDRGFTEAFF. As DNA, the CDR3 is TGTGCCAGCAGCCAACCCGACAGGGGGTTCACTGAAGCTTTCTTT.

This clonotype appeared many times. The chain joins TRBV29-1 to TRBJ1-2; the match to TRBD1 covers 11 bases. CDR1 is SQVTM, CDR2 ANQGSEA, per germline. This CDR3 has 13 amino acids. With 7 bases clipped from V and 5 bases from J, the junction kept 6 bases outside the gene matches. The CDR3 region is CSAADRGLYGYTF. The CDR3 region has the DNA TGCAGCGCCGCGGACAGGGGGCTTTATGGCTACACCTTC.

This clonotype was observed a few times. The rearrangement joins TRBV7-8 to TRBJ2-2; D gene unclear. The CDR3 is 14 amino acids. From germline, CDR1 is SGHVS and CDR2 FQNEAQ. Trimming took 1 base from V and 0 from J, leaving 3 bases between them. For the CDR3, the DNA is TGTGCCAGCAGCTTAGGTGCGAACACCGGGGAGCTGTTTTTT. This encodes CASSLGANTGELFF.

This sequence joins TRBV10-3 and TRBJ2-3, with TRBD1 identical over 10 bases. Unmatched junction bases numbered 11, after V lost 4 bases and J lost 4 bases. In germline, CDR1 is ENHRY, CDR2 SYGVKD. CDR3 size: 17 residues. This CDR3 is CAISGTTGTGVADTQYF. The CDR3 nucleotides are TGTGCCATCAGTGGAACCACCGGGACAGGGGTGGCAGATACGCAGTATTTT.

The table lists this clonotype with many counts. This chain connects TRBV19 to TRBJ1-3; D gene uncertain. V shed 9 bases and J shed 0 bases, with 12 bases lying between them. Germline CDR1 and CDR2: LNHDA and SQIVND (reference sequence). CDR3 length: 14 residues. The CDR3 region is CASSGPYSGNTIYF. As DNA, the CDR3 is TGTGCCAGCAGCGGGCCTTACTCTGGAAACACCATATATTTT.

The CDR3 loop reads CASSQGGGNRNTGELFF. The CDR3 nucleotides are TGTGCCAGCAGCCAAGGGGGAGGGAATCGGAACACCGGGGAGCTGTTTTTT. The rearrangement uses TRBV7-2 and TRBJ2-2; possible D gene TRBD2, 7 bases. Germline lookup yields CDR1 SGHTA and CDR2 FQGNSA. The V end lost 5 bases, the J end lost 1 base, and 17 bases lay between the germline ends. This CDR3 spans 17 amino acids.

Worth noting for this clonotype: This sequence may be a read error, since a much larger clone differs from it by one base. This chain connects TRBV5-8 to TRBJ2-7; the D call may be TRBD1 or TRBD2 (5 bases each). The CDR3 is made up of 12 amino acids. CDR1 is SGHTS, CDR2 YDEGEE, per germline. CDR3 sequence: CARSLTGHEQYF. CDR3 in DNA: TGTGCCAGAAGCTTGACGGGGCATGAGCAGTACTTC. The whole variable domain, filled in from reference TRBV5-8 and TRBJ2-7, reads EAGVTQSPTHLIKTRGQQATLRCSPISGHTSVYWYQQALGLGLQFLLWYDEGEERNRGNFPPRFSGRQFPNYSSELNVNALELEDSALYLCARSLTGHEQYFGPGTRLTVT.

The chain carries TRBV7-2 and TRBJ2-5; D is unresolved. CDR1 and CDR2 (germline): SGHTA, FQGNSA. With 2 bases removed from V and 3 bases from J, the gap between germline ends came to 10 bases. There are 14 residues in the CDR3. In nucleotides, the CDR3 is TGTGCCAGCAGCTTATTGTCAGGAAAAGAGACCCAGTACTTC. It codes for CASSLLSGKETQYF.

This clonotype was seen only a few times. The chain carries TRBV10-3 and TRBJ2-1, with D possibly matching TRBD2 (5 bases). The CDR3 has 14 residues. V lost 0 bases and J lost 7, with 10 bases in between. Looked up from germline, CDR1 is ENHRY and CDR2 is SYGVKD. The CDR3 DNA sequence: TGTGCCATCAGTGAGTCAGGGAGTCTAAATGAGCAGTTCTTC. This translates into CAISESGSLNEQFF.

This clonotype has ten or more counts. The chain has TRBV12-3 or TRBV12-4 and TRBJ1-4; D remains ambiguous. CDR3 length: 14 amino acids. The V gene lost 5 bases and the J gene lost 0 bases, with 7 bases spanning the gap. CDR3 nucleotides: TGTGCCAGCAGTCAAACCACAACTAATGAAAAACTGTTTTTT. Amino acid sequence: CASSQTTTNEKLFF.

This clonotype was seen only a few times. The chain couples TRBV11-2 to TRBJ2-2; D unclear. The CDR3 is made up of 15 amino acids. V was pared by 0 bases and J by 1 base, with 6 bases between. Germline V gene sequence: CDR1 SGHAT, CDR2 FQNNGV. CDR3 amino acids: CASSLDSQNTGELFF. CDR3 nucleotides: TGTGCCAGCAGCTTAGATTCCCAGAACACCGGGGAGCTGTTTTTT.

Ten or more counts support this clonotype. The chain is built from TRBV20-1 and TRBJ2-3; 8 bases agree with TRBD1. The CDR3 contains 15 residues. Germline loops: CDR1 DFQATT, CDR2 SNEGSKA (reference sequence). After removal of 5 bases from V and 3 bases from J, the junction contained 10 bases not matched to a gene. In DNA, the CDR3 is TGCAGTGCTGACCCCCAGGGGGCGAAAACAGATACGCAGTATTTT. This encodes CSADPQGAKTDTQYF.

In its sample, this clonotype was seen many times. J is TRBJ1-1 and V is TRBV27; 8 bases fit TRBD1. CDR1 and CDR2 from the germline V gene are MNHEY and SMNVEV (reference sequence). V was clipped by 10 bases and J by 6 bases; unmatched bases: 13. The CDR3 runs 14 residues. CDR3 protein: CATILLRGRPEAFF. CDR3 coding DNA: TGTGCCACCATCCTACTCAGGGGGCGCCCTGAAGCTTTCTTT.

At least ten counts were recorded for this clonotype. The V gene is TRBV19, the J gene TRBJ2-2; unclear D gene. The CDR3 loop spans 12 amino acids. Trimming shortened V by 3 bases and J by 3 bases, and 2 bases separated the two germline ends. Looked up from germline, CDR1 is LNHDA and CDR2 is SQIVND (reference sequence). CDR3 in amino acids: CASSIYTGELFF. The CDR3 DNA reads as TGTGCCAGTAGTATCTACACCGGGGAGCTGTTTTTT. The variable domain in full, with the rest retrieved from reference TRBV19 and TRBJ2-2, is DGGITQSPKYLFRKEGQNVTLSCEQNLNHDAMYWYRQDPGQGLRLIYYSQIVNDFQKGDIAEGYSVSREKKESFPLTVTSAQKNPTAFYLCASSIYTGELFFGEGSRLTVL.

This clonotype was observed at least ten times. The V and J genes are TRBV6-6 and TRBJ2-7; TRBD1 agrees at 8 bases. V trimming: 6 bases; J trimming: 5 bases; junction bases outside the gene matches: 9. Germline-derived CDR1 and CDR2 are MNHNY and SVGAGI (reference sequence). This CDR3 is 14 amino acids long. DNA of the CDR3: TGTGCCAGCAGCTTCAGGGGGCGACTCGACGAGCAGTACTTC. Protein: CASSFRGRLDEQYF.

This clonotype was detected many times. This rearrangement joins TRBV11-2 to TRBJ2-7, with unresolved D. V was shortened by 2 bases and J by 2 bases, with 19 bases between the two germline ends. The CDR3 has 17 amino acids. Germline V gene sequence: CDR1 SGHAT, CDR2 FQNNGV. CDR3 in amino acids: CASSLNSRMVFTYEQYF. The CDR3 coding sequence is TGTGCCAGCAGCTTAAATTCCCGCATGGTATTTACCTACGAGCAGTACTTC.

Many counts were recorded for this clonotype. The rearrangement uses TRBV7-9 and TRBJ2-3, with 7 positions matching TRBD2. Per the germline V gene, CDR1 is SEHNR and CDR2 is FQNEAQ (reference sequence). V was pared by 4 bases and J by 3 bases, with 7 bases of the junction left unmatched. The CDR3 runs 15 residues. CDR3: CASSSSGGGTDTQYF. CDR3 nucleotides: TGTGCCAGCAGCTCCTCTGGGGGGGGGACAGATACGCAGTATTTT.

The rearrangement links TRBV9 to TRBJ1-2; 7 nucleotides agree with TRBD1. The CDR3 spans 15 residues. V shed 0 bases and J 6 bases; nucleotides not matched to a gene: 8. CDR1 is SGDLS and CDR2 is YYNGEE in the germline V gene. The DNA for the CDR3 is TGTGCCAGCAGCGTAGGGTGGCAGGGGGACGATGGCTACACCTTC. As protein: CASSVGWQGDDGYTF.

In this sample, this clonotype turned up a few times. This chain uses TRBV5-1 with TRBJ2-4; D gene uncertain. The germline V and J ends were trimmed by 1 base and 2 bases, with 7 bases remaining between them. CDR1 SGHRS and CDR2 YFSETQ come from the germline V gene. This CDR3 is built from 14 residues. For the CDR3, the DNA is TGCGCCAGCAGCTTGAGCATTTCCAAAAACATTCAGTACTTC. Translation: CASSLSISKNIQYF.